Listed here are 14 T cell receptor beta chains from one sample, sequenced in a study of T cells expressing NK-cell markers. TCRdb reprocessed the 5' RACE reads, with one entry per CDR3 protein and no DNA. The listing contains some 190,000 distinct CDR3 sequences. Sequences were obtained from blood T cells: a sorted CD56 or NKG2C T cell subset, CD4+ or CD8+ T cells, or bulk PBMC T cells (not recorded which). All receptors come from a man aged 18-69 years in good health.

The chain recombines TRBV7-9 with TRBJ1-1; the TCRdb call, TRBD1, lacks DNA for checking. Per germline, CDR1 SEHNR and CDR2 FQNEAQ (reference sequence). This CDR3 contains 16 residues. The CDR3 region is CASSHRQGAQGTEAFF.

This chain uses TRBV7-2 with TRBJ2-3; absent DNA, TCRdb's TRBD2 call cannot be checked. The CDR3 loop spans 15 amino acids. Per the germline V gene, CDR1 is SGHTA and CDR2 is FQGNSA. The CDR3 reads CASSDILANTDTQYF.

CDR3 residues: CASSYFLGGPQETQYF. The rearrangement links TRBV6-5 to TRBJ2-5; absent DNA, TCRdb's TRBD1 call cannot be checked. The CDR3 consists of 16 residues. CDR1 and CDR2 from the germline V gene are MNHEY and SVGAGI.

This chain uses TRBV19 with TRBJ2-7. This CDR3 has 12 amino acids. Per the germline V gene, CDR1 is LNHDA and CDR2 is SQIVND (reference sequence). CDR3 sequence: CASSDNKYEQYF.

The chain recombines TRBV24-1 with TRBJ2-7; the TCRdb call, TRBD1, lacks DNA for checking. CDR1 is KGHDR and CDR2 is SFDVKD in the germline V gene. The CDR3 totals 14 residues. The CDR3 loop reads CATSEGDSDYEQYF.

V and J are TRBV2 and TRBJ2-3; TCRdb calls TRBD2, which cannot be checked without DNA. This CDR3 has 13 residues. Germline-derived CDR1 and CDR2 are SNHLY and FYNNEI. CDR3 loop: CAILAGSTDTQYF.

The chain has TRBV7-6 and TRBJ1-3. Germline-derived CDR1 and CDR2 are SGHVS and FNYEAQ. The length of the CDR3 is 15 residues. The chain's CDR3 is CASSLAVGSGNTIYF.

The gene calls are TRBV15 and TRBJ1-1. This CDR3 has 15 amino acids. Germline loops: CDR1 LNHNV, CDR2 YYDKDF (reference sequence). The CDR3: CATSRDDLGLSEAFF. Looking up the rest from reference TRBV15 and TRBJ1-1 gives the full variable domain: DAMVIQNPRYQVTQFGKPVTLSCSQTLNHNVMYWYQQKSSQAPKLLFHYYDKDFNNEADTPDNFQSRRPNTSFCFLDIRSPGLGDTAMYLCATSRDDLGLSEAFFGQGTRLTVV.

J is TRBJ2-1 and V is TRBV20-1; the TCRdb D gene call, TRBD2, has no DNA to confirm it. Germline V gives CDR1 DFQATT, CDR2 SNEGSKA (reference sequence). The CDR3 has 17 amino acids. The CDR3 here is CSARRLAGGTPYNEQFF.

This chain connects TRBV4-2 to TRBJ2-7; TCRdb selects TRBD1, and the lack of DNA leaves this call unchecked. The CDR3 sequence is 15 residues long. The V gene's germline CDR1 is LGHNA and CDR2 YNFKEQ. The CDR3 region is CASSPTGGGTYEQYF.

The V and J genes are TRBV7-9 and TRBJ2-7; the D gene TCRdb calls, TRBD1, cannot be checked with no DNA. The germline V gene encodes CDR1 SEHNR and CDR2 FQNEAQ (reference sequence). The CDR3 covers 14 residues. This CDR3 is CASSLVGGGYEQYF.

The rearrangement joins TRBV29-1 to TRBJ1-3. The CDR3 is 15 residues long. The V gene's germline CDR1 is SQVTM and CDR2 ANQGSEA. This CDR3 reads CSVQQGLSSGNTIYF.

The CDR3 sequence: CASSPWTGNQPQHF. This chain joins TRBV27 and TRBJ1-5. CDR3 size: 14 residues. Germline loops: CDR1 MNHEY, CDR2 SMNVEV (reference sequence).

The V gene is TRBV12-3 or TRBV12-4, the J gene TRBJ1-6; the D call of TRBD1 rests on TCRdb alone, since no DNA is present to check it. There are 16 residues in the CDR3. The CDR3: CASRPTGLTYNSPLHF.